The present T cell receptor (beta chain) was sequenced within a study of regulatory T cells in long-lasting Graves disease. Time point meaning: newly diagnosed GD, antithyroid drugs for less than 3 months. RNA extracted from PBMCs served as the sequencing template. Study results and caveats: With under 3,500 shared public clonotypes, persistent patients exceeded new patients, who shared about a thousand.

In this sample, this clonotype turned up many times. What it binds is unknown. Through Arm-PCR of CDR3 regions and iRepertoire HTBI primers, TCR beta libraries were built. TCRdb analysed the multiplex PCR reads with MiXCR anew, one entry per CDR3 protein. The sample has 350,000 to 450,000 distinct CDR3 sequences; about 15% are singletons. CDR1 is KGHSH and CDR2 is LQKENI in the germline V gene. V was shortened by 3 bases and J by 8 bases, with 17 bases between the two germline ends. CDR3 size: 15 residues. The sample was also linked to a second study, of T cells in Graves' hyperthyroidism and ophthalmopathy. That paper adds: In patients aged 18 to 65, hyperthyroidism was newly diagnosed, with duration under 2 months. Reasons for excluding patients were uncontrolled infection, other autoimmune disease, pregnancy or lactation.

The chain has TRBV18 and TRBJ2-1; the D gene could be TRBD1 or TRBD2 (5 bases each). This TCR derives from a woman in her thirties or forties with Graves disease. The sequencing here drew on peripheral blood mononuclear cells (PBMCs), taken at new diagnosis, from a patient treated with antithyroid drugs. The CDR3 reads CASSPPGRESHEQFF. The CDR3, as DNA: TGTGCCAGCTCACCCCCTGGCAGGGAGTCTCATGAGCAGTTCTTC.